This T cell receptor (beta chain) is from a study of T cell repertoires in cytomegalovirus infection. Study conclusions and caveats: The response measured ex vivo was dominated by TCR beta clonotypes (HLA-C-restricted and CMV-specific).

TCRdb reanalysed the reads using MiXCR and keeps one entry per CDR3 protein. The sample lists 250,000 to 350,000 distinct CDR3 sequences, roughly 26% occurring once. This clonotype appeared a few times. Its antigen is unknown. Germline CDR1 ENHRY, CDR2 SYGVKD. The J segment lost 2 bases and the V segment lost 6 bases, leaving 4 bases of the junction unmatched. The length of the CDR3 is 15 residues. Sequenced input: PBMCs. The chain has TRBV10-3 and TRBJ2-3, with 11 positions matching TRBD2. The receptor was derived from a human donor in good health (CMV status not recorded). Some clones in this sample may be carry-over from other donors' samples. CDR3 coding DNA: TGTGCCATCAGCCCGGGACTAGCGGCCACAGATACGCAGTATTTT. Translation: CAISPGLAATDTQYF.